The 10 T cell receptor beta chains below were found in one sample sequenced in a study of OX40 agonist ivuxolimab in advanced cancers. Some clones are missing from TCRdb's copy, which holds only in-frame ones; the method was immunoSEQ multiplex PCR. The table lists tens of thousands of clones, 85% to 95% of them singletons, with over 12% in the top ten. The material was CD4+ or CD8+ T cells sorted from blood, obtained in a trial of the OX40 agonist ivuxolimab. These receptors were taken from an adult with an advanced solid tumor such as melanoma, head and neck, liver or kidney cancer.

The V and J genes are TRBV27 and TRBJ2-1, with 9 bases lining up with TRBD2. The CDR3 sequence is 15 residues long. V dropped 6 bases and J dropped 4; count of bases not matched to a gene: 7. Germline values: CDR1 MNHEY, CDR2 SMNVEV (reference sequence). CDR3 residues: CASSPTSGVYNEQFF. CDR3 nucleotide sequence: TGTGCCAGCAGCCCGACTAGCGGCGTTTACAATGAGCAGTTCTTC.

For this clone: Since no conserved phenylalanine or tryptophan closes the CDR3, a read error is the likely cause. It is unclear where the CDR3 begins or ends on the DNA, so no DNA is shown, and the CDR3 is as TCRdb lists it. The chain recombines TRBV6-1 with TRBJ2-7; the table's D call TRBD2 went unverified against the DNA. Germline-derived CDR1 and CDR2 are MNHNS and SASEGT. From its first to its last residue, the CDR3 has 12 amino acids. CDR3 amino acids: CASSTIAGGPQI.

This sequence joins TRBV27 and TRBJ2-1, with TRBD2 matching over 8 bases. The CDR3 covers 15 residues. From germline, CDR1 is MNHEY and CDR2 SMNVEV (reference sequence). J gave up 5 bases and V 5 bases, and 8 bases lay outside the gene matches. DNA of the CDR3: TGTGCCAGCAGTCCGGGGAGTAGCGGGAACAATGAGCAGTTCTTC. Translated: CASSPGSSGNNEQFF.

The chain joins TRBV5-6 to TRBJ1-2; D is possibly TRBD1 (6 bases). Germline CDR1 and CDR2: SGHDT and YYEEEE. Trimming removed 4 bases at V and 0 bases at J, with 13 bases between. CDR3 length equals 15 residues. CDR3 protein: CASSGGDTANYGYTF. DNA for the CDR3: TGTGCCAGCAGCGGAGGGGACACCGCTAACTATGGCTACACCTTC.

V usage is TRBV5-1 and J usage is TRBJ1-2, with D possibly being TRBD1 (5 bases). This CDR3 has 16 amino acids. Per germline, CDR1 SGHRS and CDR2 YFSETQ. V was cut by 0 bases and J by 4 bases, with 16 bases left in between. CDR3 amino acids: CASSLDQGTAGYGYTF. CDR3 nucleotide sequence: TGCGCCAGCAGCTTGGACCAAGGGACGGCCGGCTATGGCTACACCTTC.

The V gene is TRBV2, the J gene TRBJ1-2; 8 bases map to TRBD1. CDR3 size: 15 residues. Looked up from germline, CDR1 is SNHLY and CDR2 is FYNNEI. Trimming took 7 bases from V and 2 from J; bases not matched to a gene: 9. The CDR3 sequence: CASIGLQGGNYGYTF. CDR3 DNA: TGTGCCAGCATAGGCTTACAGGGGGGGAACTATGGCTACACCTTC.

The chain uses TRBV27 and TRBJ2-3; 11 nucleotides align to TRBD2. J gave up 1 base and V 7 bases, and 4 bases lay outside the gene matches. Germline CDR1 reads MNHEY; CDR2 reads SMNVEV (reference sequence). This CDR3 has 15 residues. The CDR3, as DNA: TGTGCCAGCAACCCGGGACTAGCGGGCACAGATACGCAGTATTTT. As protein: CASNPGLAGTDTQYF.

The chain recombines TRBV2 with TRBJ2-5; D call uncertain. The CDR3 contains 14 residues. Germline lookup yields CDR1 SNHLY and CDR2 FYNNEI. The V gene lost 11 bases and the J gene lost 1 base, with 17 bases spanning the gap. The CDR3 protein is CADQQSSLQETQYF. DNA for the CDR3: TGTGCCGATCAGCAGTCGTCTCTCCAAGAGACCCAGTACTTC. The variable domain in full, completed from reference TRBV2 and TRBJ2-5, reads EPEVTQTPSHQVTQMGQEVILRCVPISNHLYFYWYRQILGQKVEFLVSFYNNEISEKSEIFDDQFSVERPDGSNFTLKIRSTKLEDSAMYFCADQQSSLQETQYFGPGTRLLVL.

This chain uses TRBV6-6 with TRBJ1-5; D gene uncertain. This CDR3 spans 13 amino acids. From germline, CDR1 is MNHNY and CDR2 SVGAGI (reference sequence). With 8 bases removed from V and 6 bases from J, the gap between germline ends came to 14 bases. CDR3 sequence (DNA): TGTGCCAGCTCATATTCCGAGGGTCAGCCCCAGCATTTT. Its protein is CASSYSEGQPQHF.

The count of this clone is one. The V and J genes are TRBV21-1 and TRBJ2-4; the D call TRBD2 from the table was never checked on the DNA. TRBV21-1 is assigned pseudogene status. The CDR3 covers 18 residues. In DNA form, the CDR3 reads TGTGCCAGCAGCAAGAAGACGAACCGGCGGATCACCAAAAACATTCAGTACTTC. Translated: CASSKKTNRRITKNIQYF.